Listed below are T cell receptor beta chains from one sample, sequenced in a study of T cell responses to AZD1222 COVID-19 vaccine. Profiled with immunoSEQ multiplex PCR; TCRdb holds only in-frame clones, not every one. The sample holds some 130,000 clones, roughly 85% seen once. The starting material was peripheral blood, obtained 28 days after the second dose of the MenACWY control vaccine. These receptors came from an adult who received the MenACWY meningococcal vaccine as a control. Each CDR3 is given with its conserved first and last residue. Each record gives: V gene, clone size, J gene, D gene, CDR3 DNA, CDR3 protein. The D gene is left open where the match is weak. Only some rows state a clone size, as once, few, many or a class for expanded clones.

>TRBV19|.|TRBJ1-2|.
TGTGCCAGTAGTATTGGGCAGGGGTACGGCTACACCTTC
CASSIGQGYGYTF
>TRBV19|.|TRBJ1-2|.
TGTGCCAGTACTCTAGGGGGGTACTATGGCTACACCTTC
CASTLGGYYGYTF
>TRBV10-3|.|TRBJ2-1|.
TGTGCCATCAGGTCCAGCGATGAGCAGTTCTTC
CAIRSSDEQFF
>TRBV29-1|.|TRBJ2-1|.
TGCAGCGTTGATTTCTCCTGGACCCCGGTGGGGGAGAGCTCCTACAATGAGCAGTTCTTC
CSVDFSWTPVGESSYNEQFF
>TRBV7-3|once|TRBJ2-2|.
TGTGCCAGCCAACCCAATGGGGGGAACACCGGGGAGCTGTTTTTT
CASQPNGGNTGELFF
>TRBV6-1|.|TRBJ2-3|TRBD2
TGTGCCAGCAGTGAAGCGCCTGACGGGAGGGATACGCAGTATTTT
CASSEAPDGRDTQYF
>TRBV19|.|TRBJ1-5|.
TGTGCCAGTAGTATACTGTCCAGGGACCAGCCCCAGCATTTT
CASSILSRDQPQHF
>TRBV18|.|TRBJ1-6|.
TGTGCCAGCTCACCCAGGATTTTGCGGCAGCCCCTAACTGATAATTCACCCCTCCACTTT
CASSPRILRQPLTDNSPLHF
>TRBV14|.|TRBJ2-2|.
TGTGCCAGCAGCCAAGATACAGGGTGGACCGGGGAGCTGTTTTTT
CASSQDTGWTGELFF
>TRBV2|many|TRBJ1-1|TRBD1
TGTGCCAGAACAGGGGACATGAACACTGAAGCTTTCTTT
CARTGDMNTEAFF
>TRBV6-5|.|TRBJ1-1|TRBD1
TGTGCCAGCAGTCTCGGGACAGGAAAATGGACTGAAGCTTTCTTT
CASSLGTGKWTEAFF
>TRBV6-5|once|TRBJ1-6|.
TGTGCCAGCAATGGATTTGGGGATAATTCACCCCTCCACTTT
CASNGFGDNSPLHF
>TRBV7-9|.|TRBJ2-1|.
TGTGCCAGCAGCACCGGGGGCCACTCTTTGTACAATGAGCAGTTCTTC
CASSTGGHSLYNEQFF
>TRBV7-3|.|TRBJ1-5|.
TGTGCCAGCAGCTTAAACCCCAATCAGCCCCAGCATTTT
CASSLNPNQPQHF
>TRBV10-2|.|TRBJ1-2|TRBD1
TGCGCCAGCAGTGAGGGGGACAGCCTTGGCTACACCTTC
CASSEGDSLGYTF
>TRBV12-3/TRBV12-4|.|TRBJ1-4|.
TGTGCCAGCTCGGGGAGGACTAATGAAAAACTGTTTTTT
CASSGRTNEKLFF
>TRBV5-1|once|TRBJ1-4|.
TGCGCCAGCAGCTTAGGAGGGCAGGATGAAAAACTGTTTTTT
CASSLGGQDEKLFF
>TRBV12-3/TRBV12-4|once|TRBJ1-2|.
TGTGCCAGCAGTTTTTACAGCCAAGGCTACACCTTC
CASSFYSQGYTF
>TRBV9|.|TRBJ2-5|.
TGTGCCAGCAGCCCCCACCGGGGGGAGACCCAGTACTTC
CASSPHRGETQYF
>TRBV4-1|.|TRBJ1-1|.
TGCGCCAGCAGGGGATCGGTTCTCAACACTGAAGCTTTCTTT
CASRGSVLNTEAFF
>TRBV4-3|.|TRBJ2-2|.
TGCGCCAGCAGCCAAGATACCCCTGGTAATCCCGGGGAGCTGTTTTTT
CASSQDTPGNPGELFF
>TRBV7-8|.|TRBJ2-1|TRBD2
TGTGCCAGCAGCTTAGGAAGGCTAGCGGGGGATGAGCAGTTCTTC
CASSLGRLAGDEQFF
>TRBV5-1|.|TRBJ2-3|.
TGCGCCAGCAGCTCCTCCTCTGGCCTTAGCACAGATACGCAGTATTTT
CASSSSSGLSTDTQYF
>TRBV9|.|TRBJ1-1|.
TGTGCCAGCAGCGGACTGAGGACTGAAGCTTTCTTT
CASSGLRTEAFF
>TRBV10-2|.|TRBJ2-3|.
TGCGCCAGCAGTGAGGGCCAGTCCACAGATACGCAGTATTTT
CASSEGQSTDTQYF
>TRBV11-2|.|TRBJ2-2|.
TGTGCCAGCAGCCGATTTAAAATAGTTAATCCCGGGGAGCTGTTTTTT
CASSRFKIVNPGELFF
>TRBV7-9|.|TRBJ2-2|.
TGTGCCAGCAGCCCCTCCGGGGGACACACCGGGGAGCTGTTTTTT
CASSPSGGHTGELFF
>TRBV15|.|TRBJ2-7|TRBD2
TGTGCCACCAGCAGGGATTGGACTAGCGGGTTTGTCGAGCAGTACTTC
CATSRDWTSGFVEQYF
>TRBV6-5|.|TRBJ2-5|.
TGTGCCAGCCGAATAGGCCTAAACAGGGACTTGACCCAGTACTTC
CASRIGLNRDLTQYF